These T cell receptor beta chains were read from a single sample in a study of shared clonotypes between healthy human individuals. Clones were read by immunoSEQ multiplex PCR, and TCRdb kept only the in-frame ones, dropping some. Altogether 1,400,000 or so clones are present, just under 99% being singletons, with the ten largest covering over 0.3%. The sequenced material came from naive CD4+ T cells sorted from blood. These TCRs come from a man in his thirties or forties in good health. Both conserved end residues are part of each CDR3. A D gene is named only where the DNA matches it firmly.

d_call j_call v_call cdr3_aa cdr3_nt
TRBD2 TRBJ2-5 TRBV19 CASSKIWLAEGQETQYF TGTGCCAGTAGTAAAATATGGCTAGCGGAAGGACAAGAGACCCAGTACTTC
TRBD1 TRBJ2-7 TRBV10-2 CASSASQGAPSYEQYF TGCGCCAGCAGCGCTTCACAGGGGGCCCCTAGCTACGAGCAGTACTTC
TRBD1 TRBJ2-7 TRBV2 CASSEERTGGPLSYEQYF TGTGCCAGCAGTGAAGAGCGGACAGGGGGCCCCCTCTCCTACGAGCAGTACTTC
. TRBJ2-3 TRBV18 CASSPLTGGPDTQYF TGTGCCAGCTCACCACTTACCGGGGGCCCAGATACGCAGTATTTT
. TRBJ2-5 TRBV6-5 CASSWMYQETQYF TGTGCCAGCAGTTGGATGTACCAAGAGACCCAGTACTTC
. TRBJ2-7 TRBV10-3 CAIGTTHEQYF TGTGCCATCGGGACCACCCACGAGCAGTACTTC
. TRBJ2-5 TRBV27 CASSFSGTGETQYF TGTGCCAGCAGTTTCTCGGGGACTGGGGAGACCCAGTACTTC
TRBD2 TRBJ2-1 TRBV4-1 CASSRPGTSIGEQFF TGCGCCAGCAGCCGCCCCGGGACTAGCATCGGTGAGCAGTTCTTC
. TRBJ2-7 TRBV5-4 CALGMATKQYF TGTGCCCTGGGCATGGCCACAAAGCAGTACTTC
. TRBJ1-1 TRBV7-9 CASSLAGGGNTEAFF TGTGCCAGCAGCTTAGCGGGTGGAGGTAACACTGAAGCTTTCTTT
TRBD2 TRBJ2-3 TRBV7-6 CASSRGLAPDTQYF TGTGCCAGCAGCCGCGGACTAGCCCCAGATACGCAGTATTTT
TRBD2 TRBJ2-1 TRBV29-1 CSANLGLAGGGEQFF TGCAGCGCCAACCTTGGACTAGCGGGAGGCGGTGAGCAGTTCTTC
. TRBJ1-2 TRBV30 CAWTLTGNYGYTF TGTGCCTGGACTCTGACAGGCAACTATGGCTACACCTTC